This T cell receptor beta chain stems from a study of Ad26.COV2.S vaccination and SARS-CoV-2 variants. Treatment reported: 19 received Ad26.COV2.S at low or high dose, single or two shots; roughly 5 received placebo; per-sample allocation not given. All samples were drawn on day 63, counting from the first vaccine or placebo injection. CDR3 size: 16 residues. The V gene's germline CDR1 is LGHNA and CDR2 YSLEER. V shed 3 bases and J 3 bases; nucleotides not matched to a gene: 9. Generated by immunoSEQ multiplex PCR, the TCRdb table keeps only in-frame clones and is missing some. This sample has 350,000 to 400,000 clones, with around nine tenths found just once.

The receptor was isolated from a person aged 18-65 years who received the Ad26.COV2.S COVID-19 vaccine or a placebo. The starting material was peripheral blood, obtained in a trial of Ad26.COV2.S vaccine versus placebo. The chain has TRBV4-3 and TRBJ2-3, with 7 nucleotides matching TRBD1. CDR3 coding DNA: TGCGCCAGCAGCCATGGGACAGATACGGGGACAGATACGCAGTATTTT. Translated: CASSHGTDTGTDTQYF.